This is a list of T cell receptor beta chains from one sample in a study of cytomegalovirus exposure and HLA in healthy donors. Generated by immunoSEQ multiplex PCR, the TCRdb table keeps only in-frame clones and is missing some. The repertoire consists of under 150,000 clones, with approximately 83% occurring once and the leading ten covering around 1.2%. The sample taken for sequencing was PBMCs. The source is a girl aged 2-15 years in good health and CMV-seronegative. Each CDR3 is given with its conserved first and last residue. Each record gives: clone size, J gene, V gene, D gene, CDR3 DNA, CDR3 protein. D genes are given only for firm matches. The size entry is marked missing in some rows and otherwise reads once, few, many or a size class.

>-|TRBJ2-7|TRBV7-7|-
TGTGCTAGCAGCCCGGGACTGGGGAGCTCCTACGAGCAGTACTTC
CASSPGLGSSYEQYF
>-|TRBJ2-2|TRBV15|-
TGTGCCACCAGCAGAGCGCGAGTGCCCGCCGGGGAGCTGTTTTTT
CATSRARVPAGELFF
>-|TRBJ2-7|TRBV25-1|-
TGTGCCAGCAGTGACCCCGTTAGCTCCGAGCAGTACTTC
CASSDPVSSEQYF
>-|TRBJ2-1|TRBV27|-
TGTGCCAGCAGCATCGAGCGGTTTAGCTCCTACAATGAGCAGTTCTTC
CASSIERFSSYNEQFF
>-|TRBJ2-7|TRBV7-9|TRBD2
TGTGCCAGCAGCGAGCAGCGGGAGGGCACTATGGACGAGCAGTACTTC
CASSEQREGTMDEQYF
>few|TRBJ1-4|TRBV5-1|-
TGCGCCAGCAGCTTTTCCCAGGCAGCAACTAATGAAAAACTGTTTTTT
CASSFSQAATNEKLFF
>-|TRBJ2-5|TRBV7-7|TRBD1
TGTGCTAGCAGCTTAGGGACAGGGGGGGGACAGACCCAGTACTTC
CASSLGTGGGQTQYF
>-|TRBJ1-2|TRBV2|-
TGTGCCAGCAGTGAAGTGATGGGGCTAGTAAGTGATGGCTACACCTTC
CASSEVMGLVSDGYTF
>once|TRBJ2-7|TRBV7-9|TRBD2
TGTGCCAGCAGCTTAGTTAGCGGGAGCAACGAGCAGTACTTC
CASSLVSGSNEQYF
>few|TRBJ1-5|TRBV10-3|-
TGTGCCATCAGCGCAGGGTGGGGTCAGCCCCAGCATTTT
CAISAGWGQPQHF
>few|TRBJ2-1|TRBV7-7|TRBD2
TGTGCCAGCAGCTCTTCTCCTCCGGGACTAGCGGACTTCTCCTACAATGAGCAGTTCTTC
CASSSSPPGLADFSYNEQFF
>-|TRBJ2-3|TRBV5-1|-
TGCGCCAGCAGCCCCCCCACGGAGAGCACAGATACGCAGTATTTT
CASSPPTESTDTQYF
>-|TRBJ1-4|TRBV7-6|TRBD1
TGTGCCAGCAGCTTAGCGACAGGGCTTAATGAAAAACTGTTTTTT
CASSLATGLNEKLFF
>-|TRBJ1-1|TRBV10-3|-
TGTGCCATCACCGGGGGGGCCACTGTAGCTTTCTTT
CAITGGATVAFF
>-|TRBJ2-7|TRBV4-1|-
TGCGCCAGCAGCCAAGAGGCTAGTGGCTCCTACGAGCAGTACTTC
CASSQEASGSYEQYF
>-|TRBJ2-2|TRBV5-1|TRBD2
TGCGCCAGCAGCTATCTAGCGGGAGTCGACACCGGGGAGCTGTTTTTT
CASSYLAGVDTGELFF
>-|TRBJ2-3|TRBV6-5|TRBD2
TGTGCCAGCAGTCAGCAAGCGGGCGGGGGAGATACGCAGTATTTT
CASSQQAGGGDTQYF
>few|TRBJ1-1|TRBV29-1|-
TGCAGCGTTGAAGATCCCGGTGTGAACACTGAAGCTTTCTTT
CSVEDPGVNTEAFF
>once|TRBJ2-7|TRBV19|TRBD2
TGTGCCAGTAGTATGGGACTAGCGGGACTCATCTACGAGCAGTACTTC
CASSMGLAGLIYEQYF
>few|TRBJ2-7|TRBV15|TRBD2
TGTGCCACCAGCAGAGAGGGACTAGCGGATTCCTACGAGCAGTACTTC
CATSREGLADSYEQYF
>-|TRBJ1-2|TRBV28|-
TGTGCCAGCAGCCCGGGGGGGGTAGACTATGGCTACACCTTC
CASSPGGVDYGYTF
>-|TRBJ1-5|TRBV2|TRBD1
TGTGCCAGCCAGGACAGGGGGATGGTGAATAGCAATCAGCCCCAGCATTTT
CASQDRGMVNSNQPQHF
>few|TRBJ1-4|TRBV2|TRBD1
TGTGCCAGCTGGACAGGTCCTTCAACTAATGAAAAACTGTTTTTT
CASWTGPSTNEKLFF
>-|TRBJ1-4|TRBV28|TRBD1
TGTGCCAGCAGACCTGACAGGGGTCGTGAAAAACTGTTTTTT
CASRPDRGREKLFF
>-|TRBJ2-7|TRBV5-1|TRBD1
TGCGCCAGCAGCCCGGGGACAGGGACCCACGAGCAGTACTTC
CASSPGTGTHEQYF